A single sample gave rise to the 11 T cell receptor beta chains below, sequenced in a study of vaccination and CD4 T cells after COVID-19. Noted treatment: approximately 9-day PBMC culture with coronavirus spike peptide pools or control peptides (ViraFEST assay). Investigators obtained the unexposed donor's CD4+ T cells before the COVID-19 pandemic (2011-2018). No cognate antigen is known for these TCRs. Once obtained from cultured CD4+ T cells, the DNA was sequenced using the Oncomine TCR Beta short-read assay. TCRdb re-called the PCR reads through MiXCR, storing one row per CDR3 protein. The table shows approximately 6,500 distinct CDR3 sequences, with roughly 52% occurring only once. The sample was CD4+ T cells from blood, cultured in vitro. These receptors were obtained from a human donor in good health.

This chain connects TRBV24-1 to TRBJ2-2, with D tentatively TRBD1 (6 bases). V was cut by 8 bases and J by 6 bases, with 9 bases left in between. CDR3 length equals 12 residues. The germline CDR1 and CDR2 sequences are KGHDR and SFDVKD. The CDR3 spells CATNQGPGELFF. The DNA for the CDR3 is TGTGCCACCAACCAGGGGCCCGGGGAGCTGTTTTTT.

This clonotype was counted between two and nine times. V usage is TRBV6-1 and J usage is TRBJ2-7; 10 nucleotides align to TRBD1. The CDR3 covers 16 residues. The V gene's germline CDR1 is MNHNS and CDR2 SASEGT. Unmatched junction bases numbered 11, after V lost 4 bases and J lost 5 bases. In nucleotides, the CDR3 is TGTGCCAGCAGTGGCCCCGGGACAGGGGCTAACAACGAGCAGTACTTC. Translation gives CASSGPGTGANNEQYF.

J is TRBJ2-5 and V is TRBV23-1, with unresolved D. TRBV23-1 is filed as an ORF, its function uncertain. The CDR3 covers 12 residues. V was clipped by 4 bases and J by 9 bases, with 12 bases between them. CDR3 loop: CASSLHPGPQYF. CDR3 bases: TGCGCCAGCAGTCTTCACCCCGGGCCCCAGTACTTC.

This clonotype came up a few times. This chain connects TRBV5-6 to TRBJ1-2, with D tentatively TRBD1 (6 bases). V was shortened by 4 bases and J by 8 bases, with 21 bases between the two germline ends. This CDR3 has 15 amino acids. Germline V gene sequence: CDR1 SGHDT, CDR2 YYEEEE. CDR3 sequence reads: CASSPEDSPREGYTF. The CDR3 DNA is TGTGCCAGCAGCCCCGAGGACAGTCCGAGAGAGGGCTACACCTTC.

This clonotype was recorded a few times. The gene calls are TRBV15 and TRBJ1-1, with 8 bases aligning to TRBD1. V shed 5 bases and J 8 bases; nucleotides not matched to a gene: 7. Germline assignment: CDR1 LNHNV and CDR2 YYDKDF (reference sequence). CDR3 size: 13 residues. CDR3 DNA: TGTGCCACCAGCGCTCCGACAGGGGACGAAGCTTTCTTT. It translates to CATSAPTGDEAFF.

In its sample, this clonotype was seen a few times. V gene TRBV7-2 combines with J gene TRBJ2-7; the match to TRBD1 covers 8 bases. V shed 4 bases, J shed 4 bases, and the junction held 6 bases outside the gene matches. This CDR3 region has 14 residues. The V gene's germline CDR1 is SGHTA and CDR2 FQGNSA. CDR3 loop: CASSSQGAGYEQYF. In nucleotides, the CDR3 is TGTGCCAGCAGCTCGCAGGGGGCGGGGTACGAGCAGTACTTC.

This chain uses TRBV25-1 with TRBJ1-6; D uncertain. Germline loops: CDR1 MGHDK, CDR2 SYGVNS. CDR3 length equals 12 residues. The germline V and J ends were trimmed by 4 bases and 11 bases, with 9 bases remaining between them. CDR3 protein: CASSAGSPPLHF. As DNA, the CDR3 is TGTGCCAGCAGTGCCGGGAGTCCACCCCTCCACTTT.

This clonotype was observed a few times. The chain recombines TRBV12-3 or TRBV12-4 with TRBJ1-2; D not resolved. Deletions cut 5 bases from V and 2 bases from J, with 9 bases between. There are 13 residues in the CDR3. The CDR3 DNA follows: TGTGCCAGCAGTCCTAACGGGAACTATGGCTACACCTTC. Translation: CASSPNGNYGYTF.

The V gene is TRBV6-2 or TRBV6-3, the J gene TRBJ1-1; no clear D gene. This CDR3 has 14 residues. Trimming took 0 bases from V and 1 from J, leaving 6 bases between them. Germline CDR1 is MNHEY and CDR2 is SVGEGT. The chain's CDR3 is CASSYSGGNTEAFF. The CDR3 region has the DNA TGTGCCAGCAGTTACTCAGGCGGGAACACTGAAGCTTTCTTT.

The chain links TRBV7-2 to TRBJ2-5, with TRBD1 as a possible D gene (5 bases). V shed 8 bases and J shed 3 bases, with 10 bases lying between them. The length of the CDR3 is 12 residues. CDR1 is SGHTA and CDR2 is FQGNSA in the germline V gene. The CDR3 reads CASGEGEETQYF. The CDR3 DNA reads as TGTGCCAGCGGTGAAGGGGAAGAGACCCAGTACTTC.

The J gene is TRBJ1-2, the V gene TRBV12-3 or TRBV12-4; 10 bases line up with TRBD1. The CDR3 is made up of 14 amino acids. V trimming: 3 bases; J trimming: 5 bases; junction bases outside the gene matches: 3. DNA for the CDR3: TGTGCCAGCAGTTTGGGACAGGGGATTTATGGCTACACCTTC. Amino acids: CASSLGQGIYGYTF.